Below are 25 T cell receptor beta chains sequenced from a single sample in a study of blood T cell repertoires in COVID-19. Sequenced by immunoSEQ multiplex PCR; TCRdb stores in-frame clones only, minus some. In the table there are more than 95,000 clones, approximately 81% of which are singletons. The sample consisted of peripheral blood. The receptors come from a man aged 80 or over with acute or convalescent COVID-19.

The V and J genes are TRBV5-1 and TRBJ2-5, with 12 bases fitting TRBD2. With V trimmed by 4 bases and J by 11 bases, 24 bases remained unmatched. The CDR3 sequence is 19 residues long. The germline CDR1 and CDR2 sequences are SGHRS and YFSETQ. The CDR3 DNA follows: TGCGCCAGCAGCCGCGTCCCGGGACAGGGAACGGGACTAGCGGGCCGGCAGTACTTC. As protein: CASSRVPGQGTGLAGRQYF.

The rearrangement links TRBV7-9 to TRBJ1-4; TRBD1 matches at 7 bases. Trimming took 5 bases from V and 5 from J; bases not matched to a gene: 5. This CDR3 comprises 14 residues. The germline CDR1 and CDR2 sequences are SEHNR and FQNEAQ (reference sequence). In nucleotides, the CDR3 is TGTGCCAGCAGCGCAACAGGGGTAAATGAAAAACTGTTTTTT. It codes for CASSATGVNEKLFF. Looking up the rest from reference TRBV7-9 and TRBJ1-4 gives the full variable domain: DTGVSQNPRHKITKRGQNVTFRCDPISEHNRLYWYRQTLGQGPEFLTYFQNEAQLEKSRLLSDRFSAERPKGSFSTLEIQRTEQGDSAMYLCASSATGVNEKLFFGSGTQLSVL.

To note about this clone: Different DNA sequences within this sample yield the same CDR3. The V call is TRBV2, the J call TRBJ1-1; maybe TRBD1 (6 bases). V shed 3 bases and J shed 7 bases, with 9 bases lying between them. Germline V gene lookup returns CDR1 SNHLY and CDR2 FYNNEI. The CDR3 has 12 amino acids. The CDR3 loop reads CASSEGAGEAFF. CDR3 in DNA: TGTGCCAGCAGTGAGGGGGCTGGTGAAGCTTTCTTT.

This clone showed up just a few times. This sequence joins TRBV3-1 (or the pseudogene TRBV3-2) and TRBJ1-2; weak D call: TRBD1 (5 bases). Per the germline V gene, CDR1 is LGHDT and CDR2 is YNNKEL (reference sequence). The CDR3 loop spans 13 amino acids. Trimming left V 1 base short and J 8 bases short, with 11 bases between. The CDR3 bases are TGTGCCAGCAGCCAAGTGCCGCAGGGCGGCTACACCTTC. Translated: CASSQVPQGGYTF.

The rearrangement links TRBV6-6 to TRBJ2-4; 8 bases are a match to TRBD1. Germline CDR1 is MNHNY and CDR2 is SVGAGI (reference sequence). The length of the CDR3 is 12 residues. Trimming cost V 4 bases and J 9 bases; bases outside gene matches: 2. The CDR3 spells CASSLQGGIQYF. The CDR3 nucleotides read TGTGCCAGCAGTTTACAGGGGGGCATTCAGTACTTC.

The chain joins TRBV5-1 to TRBJ2-7, with 7 bases aligning to TRBD1. From germline, CDR1 is SGHRS and CDR2 YFSETQ. The V gene end was trimmed by 2 bases and the J gene end by 3 bases; junction bases not matched to a gene: 5. The CDR3 runs to 14 residues. The CDR3 reads CASSLVGQNYEQYF. The CDR3 DNA sequence: TGCGCCAGCAGCTTAGTGGGACAGAACTACGAGCAGTACTTC.

This sequence joins TRBV9 and TRBJ1-2, with a possible D match to TRBD1 (6 bases). The CDR3 contains 13 residues. In germline, CDR1 is SGDLS, CDR2 YYNGEE. Trimming removed 5 bases at V and 2 bases at J, with 10 bases between. The CDR3 loop reads CASSWTENYGYTF. The CDR3 nucleotides read TGTGCCAGCAGTTGGACAGAAAACTATGGCTACACCTTC.

This clone has a handful of counts. This chain uses TRBV6-2 or TRBV6-3 with TRBJ2-5; TRBD1 matches at 7 bases. The CDR3 has 15 amino acids. After removal of 2 bases from V and 4 bases from J, the junction contained 7 bases not matched to a gene. Germline loops: CDR1 MNHEY, CDR2 SVGEGT. CDR3 in amino acids: CASSYQSTGPETQYF. CDR3 DNA: TGTGCCAGCAGTTACCAATCGACAGGGCCAGAGACCCAGTACTTC.

This chain connects TRBV6-5 to TRBJ2-1, with a possible D match to TRBD2 (5 bases). Germline-derived CDR1 and CDR2 are MNHEY and SVGAGI. V lost 2 bases and J 8 bases, leaving 13 bases between the germline ends. The CDR3 length is 14 residues. The CDR3 nucleotides read TGTGCCAGCAGTTACGAGCTAGCAGTGGATGAGCAGTTCTTC. It specifies CASSYELAVDEQFF.

The table lists this clone with a few counts. This chain links TRBV29-1 with TRBJ2-5; 7 bases align to TRBD1. The V gene end was trimmed by 1 base and the J gene end by 2 bases; junction bases not matched to a gene: 1. In germline, CDR1 is SQVTM, CDR2 ANQGSEA. This CDR3 spans 13 amino acids. The chain's CDR3 is CSVEGGQQETQYF. Here the CDR3 DNA reads TGCAGCGTTGAAGGGGGACAGCAAGAGACCCAGTACTTC.

The chain is built from TRBV15 and TRBJ2-3, with 14 positions matching TRBD2. The CDR3 is 16 amino acids. Germline loops: CDR1 LNHNV, CDR2 YYDKDF (reference sequence). V gave up 4 bases and J gave up 4 bases; unmatched junction bases: 4. In nucleotides, the CDR3 is TGTGCCACCAGCAAGGGGACTAGCGGGAGCTCAGATACGCAGTATTTT. This sequence encodes CATSKGTSGSSDTQYF.

The chain is built from TRBV12-3 or TRBV12-4 and TRBJ1-5, with 8 bases aligning to TRBD1. V shed 6 bases, J shed 12 bases, and the junction held 10 bases outside the gene matches. The length of the CDR3 is 13 residues. Here the CDR3 reads CASRSGQGVFQHF. In DNA form, the CDR3 reads TGTGCCAGCAGATCCGGACAGGGCGTTTTCCAGCATTTT.

The rearrangement uses TRBV18 and TRBJ2-5, with D possibly TRBD2 on 7 matching bases. Trimming stripped 2 bases from V and 5 bases from J, with 12 bases between. The CDR3 spans 14 residues. CDR1 KGHSH and CDR2 LQKENI come from the germline V gene. CDR3 sequence reads: CASSPGRGTETQYF. The CDR3 nucleotides read TGTGCCAGCTCACCAGGGAGGGGGACGGAGACCCAGTACTTC.

This chain connects TRBV2 to TRBJ1-2; possibly TRBD1 for D (5 bases). CDR3 length equals 15 residues. Germline V CDR1 and CDR2: SNHLY, FYNNEI. The ends were cut back, 1 base at V and 4 bases at J, with 13 bases in the middle. The CDR3: CASSEVVGGSYGYTF. CDR3 coding DNA: TGTGCCAGCAGTGAAGTGGTCGGGGGGAGCTATGGCTACACCTTC. Full variable domain (rest looked up from reference TRBV2 and TRBJ1-2): EPEVTQTPSHQVTQMGQEVILRCVPISNHLYFYWYRQILGQKVEFLVSFYNNEISEKSEIFDDQFSVERPDGSNFTLKIRSTKLEDSAMYFCASSEVVGGSYGYTFGSGTRLTVV.

The chain is built from TRBV7-9 and TRBJ1-1; a possible D gene is TRBD1 (5 bases). CDR3 length equals 11 residues. The V gene lost 6 bases and the J gene lost 10 bases, with 12 bases spanning the gap. CDR1 is SEHNR and CDR2 is FQNEAQ in the germline V gene (reference sequence). The CDR3 region has the DNA TGTGCCAGCAGTCTTACAGGAAGAGCTTTCTTT. Amino acids: CASSLTGRAFF.

CDR3 DNA sequence: TGTGCCAGCAGCCAAAGAGGTGGCTACACCTTC. It is translated as CASSQRGGYTF. This chain links TRBV28 with TRBJ1-2; D not certain. V was cut by 6 bases and J by 7 bases, with 9 bases left in between. Germline CDR1 is MDHEN and CDR2 is SYDVKM. CDR3 length: 11 amino acids.

The gene calls are TRBV28 and TRBJ1-5; possible D gene TRBD1, 5 bases. This CDR3 is 15 amino acids long. CDR1 MDHEN and CDR2 SYDVKM come from the germline V gene. V was shortened by 3 bases and J by 2 bases, with 11 bases between the two germline ends. The CDR3 nucleotides read TGTGCCAGCAGTTTCAACCAGGGCCGCAATCAGCCCCAGCATTTT. Protein product: CASSFNQGRNQPQHF. Full variable domain (missing parts from reference TRBV28 and TRBJ1-5): DVKVTQSSRYLVKRTGEKVFLECVQDMDHENMFWYRQDPGLGLRLIYFSYDVKMKEKGDIPEGYSVSREKKERFSLILESASTNQTSMYLCASSFNQGRNQPQHFGDGTRLSIL.

A single count supports this clone. The chain is built from TRBV4-3 and TRBJ1-5; 10 bases are a match to TRBD1. CDR3 length: 16 residues. Unmatched junction bases numbered 4, after V lost 4 bases and J lost 1 base. Germline CDR1 is LGHNA and CDR2 is YSLEER. DNA for the CDR3: TGCGCCAGCAGCCGGGACAGGGGTACCAGCAATCAGCCCCAGCATTTT. This codes for CASSRDRGTSNQPQHF.

This sequence joins TRBV5-5 and TRBJ2-7; D is perhaps TRBD2 (5 bases). The germline gives CDR1 SGHKS, CDR2 YYEKEE (reference sequence). V was pared by 1 base and J by 1 base, with 12 bases between. The CDR3 runs to 15 residues. The CDR3 spells CASSLRLSESYEQYF. CDR3 coding DNA: TGTGCCAGCAGCTTGAGACTATCCGAGTCCTACGAGCAGTACTTC. Using reference TRBV5-5 and TRBJ2-7 for the parts outside the CDR3, the full variable domain is DAGVTQSPTHLIKTRGQQVTLRCSPISGHKSVSWYQQVLGQGPQFIFQYYEKEERGRGNFPDRFSARQFPNYSSELNVNALLLGDSALYLCASSLRLSESYEQYFGPGTRLTVT.

The genes are TRBV11-3 and TRBJ1-1, with 9 bases fitting TRBD1. The CDR3 has 13 amino acids. Germline-derived CDR1 and CDR2 are SGHNT and YENEEA. V shed 4 bases and J 11 bases; nucleotides not matched to a gene: 8. CDR3 in DNA: TGTGCCAGCAGCTATGGACAGGGGAGGAGTGCTTTCTTT. Translating it yields CASSYGQGRSAFF.

The rearrangement joins TRBV28 to TRBJ1-2; 9 positions agree with TRBD1. The ends lost 6 bases at V and 8 bases at J; junction bases unmatched: 7. The CDR3 loop spans 13 amino acids. Per germline, CDR1 MDHEN and CDR2 SYDVKM. The CDR3 loop is CASRLQGAWGYTF. The CDR3 DNA sequence: TGTGCCAGCAGACTACAGGGGGCTTGGGGCTACACCTTC.

The rearrangement links TRBV19 to TRBJ1-2, with a tentative D call TRBD1 (5 bases). Trimming stripped 6 bases from V and 4 bases from J, with 18 bases between. This CDR3 is built from 15 residues. Germline lookup yields CDR1 LNHDA and CDR2 SQIVND (reference sequence). The CDR3 DNA follows: TGTGCCAGTAGCCATAAGAGGACCGACAGCTATGGCTACACCTTC. Its translation: CASSHKRTDSYGYTF. Full variable domain (missing parts from reference TRBV19 and TRBJ1-2): DGGITQSPKYLFRKEGQNVTLSCEQNLNHDAMYWYRQDPGQGLRLIYYSQIVNDFQKGDIAEGYSVSREKKESFPLTVTSAQKNPTAFYLCASSHKRTDSYGYTFGSGTRLTVV.

V is TRBV14 and J is TRBJ2-7; TRBD1 matches 7 bases. The germline gives CDR1 SGHDN, CDR2 FVKESK. The CDR3 is 13 residues long. V dropped 6 bases and J dropped 5; count of bases not matched to a gene: 7. DNA of the CDR3: TGTGCCAGCAGAAAAACAGGGGTCCACGAGCAGTACTTC. Its protein is CASRKTGVHEQYF.

The V and J genes are TRBV6-5 and TRBJ1-1; D uncertain. The CDR3 has 15 residues. Germline CDR1 and CDR2: MNHEY and SVGAGI. Trimming removed 0 bases at V and 3 bases at J, with 11 bases between. DNA of the CDR3: TGTGCCAGCAGTTACTCGAGAGGGTTGGACACTGAAGCTTTCTTT. It yields the protein CASSYSRGLDTEAFF.

Remarks on this clone: Different DNA sequences within this sample yield the same CDR3. The chain carries TRBV6-5 and TRBJ1-1, with D unclear. This CDR3 is built from 11 residues. The V gene's germline CDR1 is MNHEY and CDR2 SVGAGI. The ends were cut back, 6 bases at V and 2 bases at J, with 4 bases in the middle. CDR3: CASSSNTEAFF. CDR3 coding DNA: TGTGCCAGCAGCTCTAACACTGAAGCTTTCTTT.